This TCR beta chain was profiled in a study of T cell changes during pregnancy in multiple sclerosis. Libraries were prepared by immunoSEQ multiplex PCR; TCRdb keeps only in-frame clonotypes and omits some of them. Of some 29,000 clones in the sample, 75% to 95% were seen once. This CDR3 spans 18 amino acids. The V gene end was trimmed by 3 bases and the J gene end by 2 bases; junction bases not matched to a gene: 9. CDR1 is SGHTA and CDR2 is FQGTGA in the germline V gene. This receptor was obtained from a female donor with multiple sclerosis, enrolled in a pregnancy study. This rearrangement joins TRBV7-3 to TRBJ2-6, with TRBD1 matching 8 bases. The sequencing used CD8+ T cells from peripheral blood mononuclear cells, collected before pregnancy. This chain's CDR3 is CASSFSTGAWAGANVLTF. CDR3 sequence (DNA): TGTGCCAGCAGCTTCTCGACAGGGGCGTGGGCTGGGGCCAACGTCCTGACTTTC.